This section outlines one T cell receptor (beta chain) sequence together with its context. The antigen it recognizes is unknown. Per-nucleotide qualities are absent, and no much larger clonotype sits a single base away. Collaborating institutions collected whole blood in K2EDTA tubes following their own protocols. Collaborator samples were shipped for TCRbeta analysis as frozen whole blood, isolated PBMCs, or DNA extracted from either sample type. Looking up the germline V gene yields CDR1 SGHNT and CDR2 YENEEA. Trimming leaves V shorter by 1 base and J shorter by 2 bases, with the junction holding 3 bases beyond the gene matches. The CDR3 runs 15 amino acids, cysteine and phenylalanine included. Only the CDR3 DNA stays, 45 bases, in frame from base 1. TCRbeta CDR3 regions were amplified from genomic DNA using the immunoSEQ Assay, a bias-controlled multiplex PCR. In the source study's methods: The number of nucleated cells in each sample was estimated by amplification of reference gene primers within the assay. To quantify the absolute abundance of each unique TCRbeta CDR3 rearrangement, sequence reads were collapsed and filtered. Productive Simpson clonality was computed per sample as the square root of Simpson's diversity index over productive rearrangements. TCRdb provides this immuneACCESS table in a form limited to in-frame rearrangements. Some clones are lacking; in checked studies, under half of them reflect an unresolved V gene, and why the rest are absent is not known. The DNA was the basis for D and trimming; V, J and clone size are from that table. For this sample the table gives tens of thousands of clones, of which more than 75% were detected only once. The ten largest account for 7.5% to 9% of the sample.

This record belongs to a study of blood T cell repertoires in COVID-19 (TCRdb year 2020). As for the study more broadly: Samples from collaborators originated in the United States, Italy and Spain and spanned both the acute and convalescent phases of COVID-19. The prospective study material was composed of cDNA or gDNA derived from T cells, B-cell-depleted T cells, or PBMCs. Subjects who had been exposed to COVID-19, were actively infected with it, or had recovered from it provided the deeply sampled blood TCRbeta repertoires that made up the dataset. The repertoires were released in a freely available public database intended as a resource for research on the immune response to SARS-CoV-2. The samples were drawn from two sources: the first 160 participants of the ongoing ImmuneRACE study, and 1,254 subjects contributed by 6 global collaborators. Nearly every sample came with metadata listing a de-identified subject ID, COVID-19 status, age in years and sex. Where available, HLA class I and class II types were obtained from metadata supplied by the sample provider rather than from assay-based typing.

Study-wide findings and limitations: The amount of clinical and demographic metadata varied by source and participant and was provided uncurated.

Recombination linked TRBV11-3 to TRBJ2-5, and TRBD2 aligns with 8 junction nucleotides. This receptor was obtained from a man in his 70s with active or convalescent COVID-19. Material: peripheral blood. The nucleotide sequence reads TGTGCCAGCAGCTTAGCGGCTAGCGGGCAAGAGACCCAGTACTTC. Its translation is CASSLAASGQETQYF. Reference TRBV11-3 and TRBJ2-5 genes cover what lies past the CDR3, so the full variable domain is EAGVVQSPRYKIIEKKQPVAFWCNPISGHNTLYWYLQNLGQGPELLIRYENEEAVDDSQLPKDRFSAERLKGVDSTLKIQPAELGDSAVYLCASSLAASGQETQYFGPGTRLLVL.